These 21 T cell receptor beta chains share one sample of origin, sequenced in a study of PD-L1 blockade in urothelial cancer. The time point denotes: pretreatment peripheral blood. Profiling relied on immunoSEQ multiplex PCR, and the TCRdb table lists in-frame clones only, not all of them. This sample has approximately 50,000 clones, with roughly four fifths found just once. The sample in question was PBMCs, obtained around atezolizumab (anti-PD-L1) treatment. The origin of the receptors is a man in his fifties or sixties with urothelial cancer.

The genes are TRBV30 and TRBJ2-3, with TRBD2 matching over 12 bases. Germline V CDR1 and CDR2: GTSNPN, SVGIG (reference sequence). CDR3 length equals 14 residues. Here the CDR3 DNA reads TGTGCGGGGAGACTAGCGGGAGAACAGGGTACGCAGTATTTT. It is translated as CAGRLAGEQGTQYF.

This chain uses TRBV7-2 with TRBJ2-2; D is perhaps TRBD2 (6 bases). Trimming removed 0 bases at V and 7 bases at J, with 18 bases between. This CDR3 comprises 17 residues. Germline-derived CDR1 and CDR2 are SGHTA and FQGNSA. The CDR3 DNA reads TGTGCCAGCAGCTTAGCTAGCGGCCCAGGGCGGGGCGGGGAGCTGTTTTTT. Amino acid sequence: CASSLASGPGRGGELFF.

CDR3 protein: CASSSRVRRRSEQYF. Written as DNA, the CDR3 is TGTGCCAGCAGCAGCAGGGTACGGCGGCGCTCCGAGCAGTACTTC. The chain uses TRBV7-6 and TRBJ2-7, with D possibly being TRBD1 (5 bases). CDR1 is SGHVS and CDR2 is FNYEAQ in the germline V gene. This CDR3 region has 15 residues. V shed 5 bases and J shed 6 bases, with 20 bases lying between them.

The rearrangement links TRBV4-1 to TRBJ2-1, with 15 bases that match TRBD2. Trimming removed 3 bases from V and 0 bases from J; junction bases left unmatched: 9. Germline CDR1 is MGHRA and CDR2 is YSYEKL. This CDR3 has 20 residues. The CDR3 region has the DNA TGCGCCAGCAGCCACCCCCGGACTAGCGGGGGGGAAAGCTCCTACAATGAGCAGTTCTTC. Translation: CASSHPRTSGGESSYNEQFF.

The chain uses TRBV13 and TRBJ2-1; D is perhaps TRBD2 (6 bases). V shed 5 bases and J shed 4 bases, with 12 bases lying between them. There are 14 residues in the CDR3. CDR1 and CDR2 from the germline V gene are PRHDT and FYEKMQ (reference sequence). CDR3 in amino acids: CASSDPEGYNEQFF. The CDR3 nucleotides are TGTGCCAGCAGCGACCCGGAGGGATACAATGAGCAGTTCTTC.

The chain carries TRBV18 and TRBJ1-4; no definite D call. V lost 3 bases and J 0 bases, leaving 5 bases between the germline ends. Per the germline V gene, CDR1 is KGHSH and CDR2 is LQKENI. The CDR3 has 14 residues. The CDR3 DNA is TGTGCCAGCTCACCTCAGACAACTAATGAAAAACTGTTTTTT. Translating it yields CASSPQTTNEKLFF.

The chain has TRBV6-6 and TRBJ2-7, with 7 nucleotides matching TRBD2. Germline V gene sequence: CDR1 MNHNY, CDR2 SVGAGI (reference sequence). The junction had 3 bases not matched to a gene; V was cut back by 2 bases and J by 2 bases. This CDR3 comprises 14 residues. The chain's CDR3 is CASSYERGPYEQYV. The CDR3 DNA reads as TGTGCCAGCAGTTACGAGCGGGGACCCTACGAGCAGTACGTC.

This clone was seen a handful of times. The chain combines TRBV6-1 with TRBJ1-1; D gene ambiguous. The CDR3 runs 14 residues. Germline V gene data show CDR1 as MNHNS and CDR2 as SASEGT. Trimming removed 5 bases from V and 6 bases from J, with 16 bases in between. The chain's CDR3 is CASSFRSWSAEAFF. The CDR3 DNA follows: TGTGCCAGCAGTTTCCGTTCTTGGTCGGCTGAAGCTTTCTTT.

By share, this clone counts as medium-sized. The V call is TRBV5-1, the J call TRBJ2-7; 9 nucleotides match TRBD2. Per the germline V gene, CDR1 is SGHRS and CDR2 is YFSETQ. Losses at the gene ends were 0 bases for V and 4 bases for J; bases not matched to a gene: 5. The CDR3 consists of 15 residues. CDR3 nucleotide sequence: TGCGCCAGCAGCTTGGCGTCTAGCGGGACTTACGAGCAGTACTTC. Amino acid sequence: CASSLASSGTYEQYF.

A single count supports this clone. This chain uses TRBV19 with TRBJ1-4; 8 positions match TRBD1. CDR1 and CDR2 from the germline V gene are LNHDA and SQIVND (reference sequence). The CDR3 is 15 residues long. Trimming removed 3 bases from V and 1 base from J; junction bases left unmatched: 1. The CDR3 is CASSIGQGTNEKLFF. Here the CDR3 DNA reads TGTGCCAGTAGTATCGGACAGGGAACTAATGAAAAACTGTTTTTT.

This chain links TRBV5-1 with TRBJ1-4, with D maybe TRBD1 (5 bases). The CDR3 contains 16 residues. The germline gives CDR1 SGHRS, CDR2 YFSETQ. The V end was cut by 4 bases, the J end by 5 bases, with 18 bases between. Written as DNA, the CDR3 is TGCGCCAGCAGCCCAGGGTTTAAGGGGAAGAATGAAAAACTGTTTTTT. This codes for CASSPGFKGKNEKLFF.

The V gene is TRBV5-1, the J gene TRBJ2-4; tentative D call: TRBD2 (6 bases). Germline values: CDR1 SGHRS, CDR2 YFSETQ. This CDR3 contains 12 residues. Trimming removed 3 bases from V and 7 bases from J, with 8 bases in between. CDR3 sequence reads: CASSWGDNIQYF. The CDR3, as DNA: TGCGCCAGCAGCTGGGGGGATAACATTCAGTACTTC.

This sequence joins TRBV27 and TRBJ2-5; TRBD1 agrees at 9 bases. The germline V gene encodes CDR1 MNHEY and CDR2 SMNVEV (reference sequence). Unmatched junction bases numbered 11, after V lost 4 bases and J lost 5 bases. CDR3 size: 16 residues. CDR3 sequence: CASSSPLRDRVETQYF. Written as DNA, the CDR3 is TGTGCCAGCAGTTCACCCCTCCGGGACAGGGTTGAGACCCAGTACTTC.

The CDR3 protein is CSVHSLSNEQFF. The CDR3, as DNA: TGCAGCGTCCATTCCCTGAGCAATGAGCAGTTCTTC. The chain employs TRBV29-1 and TRBJ2-1; D call uncertain. Trimming cost V 6 bases and J 6 bases, with 12 bases left between them. Germline-derived CDR1 and CDR2 are SQVTM and ANQGSEA. The CDR3 has 12 residues.

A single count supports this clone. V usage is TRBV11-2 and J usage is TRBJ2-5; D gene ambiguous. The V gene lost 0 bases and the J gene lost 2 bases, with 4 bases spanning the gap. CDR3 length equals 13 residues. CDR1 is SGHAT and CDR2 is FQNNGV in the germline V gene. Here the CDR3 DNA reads TGTGCCAGCAGCTTAGAACGGCAAGAGACCCAGTACTTC. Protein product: CASSLERQETQYF. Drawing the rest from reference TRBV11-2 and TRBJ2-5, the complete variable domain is EAGVAQSPRYKIIEKRQSVAFWCNPISGHATLYWYQQILGQGPKLLIQFQNNGVVDDSQLPKDRFSAERLKGVDSTLKIQPAKLEDSAVYLCASSLERQETQYFGPGTRLLVL.

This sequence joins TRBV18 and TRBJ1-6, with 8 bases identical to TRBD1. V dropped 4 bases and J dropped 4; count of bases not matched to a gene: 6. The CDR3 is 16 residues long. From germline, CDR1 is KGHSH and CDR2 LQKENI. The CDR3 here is CASSRDRGGYNSPLHF. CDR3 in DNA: TGTGCCAGCTCACGCGACAGGGGAGGTTATAATTCACCCCTCCACTTT.

As DNA, the CDR3 is TGTGCCAGCAGCAGAGACAGGGGGACTGGAAACACCATATATTTT. Protein product: CASSRDRGTGNTIYF. This sequence joins TRBV6-5 and TRBJ1-3, with 9 bases fitting TRBD1. The CDR3 is 15 amino acids. V shed 6 bases and J 2 bases; nucleotides not matched to a gene: 5. Germline V lookup: CDR1 MNHEY, CDR2 SVGAGI.

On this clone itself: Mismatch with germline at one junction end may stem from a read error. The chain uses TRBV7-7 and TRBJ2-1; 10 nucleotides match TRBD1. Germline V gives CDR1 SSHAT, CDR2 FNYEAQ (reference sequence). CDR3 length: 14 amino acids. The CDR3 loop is CASSSDRGDNEQFF. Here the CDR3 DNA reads TGTGCTAGCAGCTCGGACAGGGGGGACAATGAGCAGTTCTTC.

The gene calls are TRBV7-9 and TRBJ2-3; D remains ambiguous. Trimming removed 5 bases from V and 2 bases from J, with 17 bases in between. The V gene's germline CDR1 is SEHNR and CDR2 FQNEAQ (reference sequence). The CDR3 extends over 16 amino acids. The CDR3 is CASSPTIIEFTDTQYF. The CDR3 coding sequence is TGTGCCAGCAGCCCGACAATCATTGAATTCACAGATACGCAGTATTTT.

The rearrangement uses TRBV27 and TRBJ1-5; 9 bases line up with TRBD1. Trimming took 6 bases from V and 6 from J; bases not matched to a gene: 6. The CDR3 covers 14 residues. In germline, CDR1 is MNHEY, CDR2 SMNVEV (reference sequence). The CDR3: CASSGGTGRQPQHF. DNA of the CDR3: TGTGCCAGCAGCGGCGGGACAGGGCGTCAGCCCCAGCATTTT.

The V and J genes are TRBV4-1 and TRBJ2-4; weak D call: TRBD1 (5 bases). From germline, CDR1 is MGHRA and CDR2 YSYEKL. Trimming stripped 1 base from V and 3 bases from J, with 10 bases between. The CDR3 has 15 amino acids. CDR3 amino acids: CASSQAGQGKNIQYF. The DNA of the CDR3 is TGCGCCAGCAGCCAAGCCGGGCAGGGCAAAAACATTCAGTACTTC.